The T cell receptor beta chain described here comes from a study of response to subunit inactivated influenza vaccine. Germline V gene data show CDR1 as SGHTA and CDR2 as FQGNSA. CDR3 length: 16 amino acids. V lost 2 bases, J lost 3 bases, and 5 bases stayed unmatched. Notes on this clonotype: Its antigen is unidentified.

TCRdb reanalysed the RT-PCR reads using MiXCR and keeps one entry per CDR3 protein. The table lists fewer than 750,000 distinct CDR3 sequences, less than 15% of them singletons. General study results and limits: Authors suggested seasonal influenza vaccinations each recruit few new T cells.

This chain uses TRBV7-2 with TRBJ2-1, with TRBD2 matching 9 bases. The source material was PBMCs from blood, sampled 11 to 12 days after vaccination. The TCR was taken from a man in his fifties or sixties who received an inactivated influenza vaccine. CDR3: CASSLWREGRYNEQFF. The CDR3 DNA reads as TGTGCCAGCAGCTTATGGCGGGAGGGCCGCTACAATGAGCAGTTCTTC. Complete variable domain (other parts from reference TRBV7-2 and TRBJ2-1): GAGVSQSPSNKVTEKGKDVELRCDPISGHTALYWYRQSLGQGLEFLIYFQGNSAPDKSGLPSDRFSAERTGGSVSTLTIQRTQQEDSAVYLCASSLWREGRYNEQFFGPGTRLTVL.